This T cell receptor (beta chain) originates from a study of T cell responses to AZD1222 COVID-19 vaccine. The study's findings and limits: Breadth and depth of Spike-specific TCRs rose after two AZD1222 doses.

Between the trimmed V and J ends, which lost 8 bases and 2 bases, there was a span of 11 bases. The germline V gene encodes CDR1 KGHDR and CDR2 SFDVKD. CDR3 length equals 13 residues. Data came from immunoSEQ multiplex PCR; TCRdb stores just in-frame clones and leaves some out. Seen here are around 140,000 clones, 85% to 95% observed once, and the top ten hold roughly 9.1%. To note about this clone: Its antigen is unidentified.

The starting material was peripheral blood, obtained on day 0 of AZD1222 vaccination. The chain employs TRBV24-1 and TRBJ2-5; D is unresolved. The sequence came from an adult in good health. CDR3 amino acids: CATKAGGQETQYF. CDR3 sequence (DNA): TGTGCCACCAAGGCAGGCGGACAAGAGACCCAGTACTTC.